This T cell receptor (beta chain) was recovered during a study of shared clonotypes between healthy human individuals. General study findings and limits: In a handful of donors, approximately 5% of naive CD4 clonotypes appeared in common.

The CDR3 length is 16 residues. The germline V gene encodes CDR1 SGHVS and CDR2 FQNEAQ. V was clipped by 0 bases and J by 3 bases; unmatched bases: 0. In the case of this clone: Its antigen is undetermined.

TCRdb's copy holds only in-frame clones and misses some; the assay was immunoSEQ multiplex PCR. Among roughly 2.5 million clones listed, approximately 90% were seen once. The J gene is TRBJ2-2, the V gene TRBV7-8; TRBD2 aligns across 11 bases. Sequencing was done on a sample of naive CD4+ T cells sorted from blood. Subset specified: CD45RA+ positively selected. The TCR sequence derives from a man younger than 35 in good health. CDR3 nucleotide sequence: TGTGCCAGCAGCTTAGCGACTAGCGGGGACACCGGGGAGCTGTTTTTT. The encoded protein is CASSLATSGDTGELFF. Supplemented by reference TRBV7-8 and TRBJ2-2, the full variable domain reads GAGVSQSPRYKVAKRGQDVALRCDPISGHVSLFWYQQALGQGPEFLTYFQNEAQLDKSGLPSDRFFAERPEGSVSTLKIQRTQQEDSAVYLCASSLATSGDTGELFFGEGSRLTVL.